This T cell receptor beta chain was captured by sequencing in a study of regulatory T cells in long-lasting Graves disease. Described time point: newly diagnosed GD, antithyroid drugs for less than 3 months. Construction of the TCR library relied on RNA isolated from PBMCs. The CDR3 extends over 14 amino acids. Germline CDR1 and CDR2: MNHEY and SVGEGT. Trimming pared 8 bases from V and 2 bases from J, leaving 15 bases between. Assembly of TCR beta libraries relied on iRepertoire HTBI primers together with Arm-PCR of CDR3 regions. TCRdb re-called the multiplex PCR reads through MiXCR, storing one row per CDR3 protein. The table has roughly 520,000 distinct CDR3 sequences, approximately 12% seen once. These data also featured in a second study, about T cells in Graves' hyperthyroidism and ophthalmopathy. This second study notes: The HTBI primer set served for first-round RT-PCR of the TCR CDR3. Through a model of 13 V-J features, ophthalmopathy was separated from stable hyperthyroidism.

This sequence originates from a woman in her 30s with Graves disease. This material consisted of peripheral blood mononuclear cells (PBMCs), taken at new diagnosis, from a patient treated with antithyroid drugs. The genes are TRBV6-2 or TRBV6-3 and TRBJ1-1; D possibly corresponds to TRBD1 (5 bases). As DNA, the CDR3 is TGTGCCAGCCAGGAGAACCAGGGCAACACTGAAGCTTTCTTT. Translated: CASQENQGNTEAFF.